This is a list of T cell receptor beta chains from one sample in a study of PD-1 blockade in classical Hodgkin lymphoma. Using immunoSEQ multiplex PCR, the repertoire was profiled, and TCRdb retains in-frame clones only, with some absent. This sample has 10,000 to 15,000 clones, with about nine tenths found just once. The sequencing used CD4+ T cells from blood, collected before the fourth cycle of nivolumab. The receptors come from a human donor with classical Hodgkin lymphoma. The CDR3 runs from the conserved cysteine through the conserved F or W. A D gene is named only where the DNA matches it firmly. The size of a clone is reported for some rows only, either as once, few or many, or as a class for expanded clones.

TRBV5-4,-,-,TRBJ2-7,TGTGCCAGCAGCTCGACATCAACCCCGATTGACGAGCAGTACTTC,CASSSTSTPIDEQYF
TRBV27,-,-,TRBJ2-1,TGTGCCAGCGGGGGCAAGCGGCTGCCTTCCTACAATGAGCAGTTCTTC,CASGGKRLPSYNEQFF
TRBV7-6,-,-,TRBJ2-2,TGTGCCAGCAGCTTAGCGCCAACCACCGGGGAGCTGTTTTTT,CASSLAPTTGELFF
TRBV10-3,-,-,TRBJ1-5,TGTGCCACCAACAGGGAAGGATGGGGTCAGCCCCAGCATTTT,CATNREGWGQPQHF
TRBV5-4,-,-,TRBJ2-3,TGTGCCAGCAGCTTGGCTAGAGCGGCTGGCACAGATACGCAGTATTTT,CASSLARAAGTDTQYF
TRBV5-1,-,-,TRBJ1-1,TGCGCCAGCAGCTTGTCTCCCGGGGGCAAGGTCGAAGCTTTCTTT,CASSLSPGGKVEAFF
TRBV7-8,TRBD1,-,TRBJ1-2,TGTGCCAGCAGCATAACAGGGGGGCCTAACTATGGCTACACCTTC,CASSITGGPNYGYTF
TRBV5-5,-,once,TRBJ2-7,TGTGCCAGCAGCTTGGACGTAAACTACGAGCAGTACTTC,CASSLDVNYEQYF
TRBV5-5,TRBD1,-,TRBJ2-1,TGTGCCAGCAGCCCGAACAGGGGGCTCAGAGCCATTGAGCAGTTCTTC,CASSPNRGLRAIEQFF
TRBV5-1,-,-,TRBJ2-7,TGCGCCAGCAGCTCCCTGCTTCAGAATACCCCACGGATTTACGAGCAGTACTTC,CASSSLLQNTPRIYEQYF
TRBV15,TRBD2,once,TRBJ2-1,TGTGCCACCAGCAGAAGTAGGAACAGGGGCCGACTAGCGGGAGTAAACAATGAGCAGTTCTTC,CATSRSRNRGRLAGVNNEQFF
TRBV19,-,-,TRBJ1-2,TGTGCCAGTAGTCGGGACCGAATCTATGGCTACACCTTC,CASSRDRIYGYTF
TRBV10-3,-,-,TRBJ2-3,TGTGCCATCAGTTGGGTTCCGGGGCGTGGGGGCCCTAGCACAGATACGCAGTATTTT,CAISWVPGRGGPSTDTQYF
TRBV5-1,-,-,TRBJ2-1,TGCGCCAGCAGCTCCAGCGAGGTCAGTCATAATGAGCAGTTCTTC,CASSSSEVSHNEQFF
TRBV7-8,-,-,TRBJ1-3,TGTGCCAGCAGCTTAGGGACAGTCCCTCCCAGCTCTGGAAACACCATATATTTT,CASSLGTVPPSSGNTIYF
TRBV2,TRBD1,-,TRBJ1-4,TGTGCCAGCATGAGAGGGGGCGGCGAAAAACTGTTTTTT,CASMRGGGEKLFF
TRBV7-2,-,-,TRBJ2-4,TGTGCCAGCAGCCGAGCCAAAAACATTCAGTACTTC,CASSRAKNIQYF
TRBV28,-,-,TRBJ1-1,TGTGCCAGCAGTTTGAGAGGGGGCACTGAAGCTTTCTTT,CASSLRGGTEAFF
TRBV28,-,-,TRBJ1-3,TGTGCCAGCAGTTTACGGGGCTCGGGAAACACCATATATTTT,CASSLRGSGNTIYF
TRBV5-4,-,-,TRBJ2-1,TGTGCCAGCAGCTTGGTCGGGTACAATGAGCAGTTCTTC,CASSLVGYNEQFF
TRBV5-4,-,-,TRBJ1-3,TGTGCCAGCAGCTTGGCTGAGGGCCCTGGAAACACCATATATTTT,CASSLAEGPGNTIYF
TRBV5-1,-,-,TRBJ2-5,TGCGCCAGCAGCTCGGACAGTTCCGAAGAGACCCAGTACTTC,CASSSDSSEETQYF
TRBV5-6,-,-,TRBJ2-1,TGTGCCAGCAGCCCCTCGCCCGTTAGCAGCCACATTTCCTACAATGAGCAGTTCTTC,CASSPSPVSSHISYNEQFF
TRBV28,-,-,TRBJ1-4,TGTGCCAGCAGCTACGGGGGGACTAATGAAAAACTGTTTTTT,CASSYGGTNEKLFF
TRBV7-8,-,-,TRBJ2-3,TGTGCCAGCAGTCGGTCCCGGGATACGCAGTATTTT,CASSRSRDTQYF
TRBV4-2,-,-,TRBJ1-5,TGTGCCAGCAGCCAAGGGGGAGGGGACCCCAATCAGCCCCAGCATTTT,CASSQGGGDPNQPQHF
TRBV7-6,-,-,TRBJ2-7,TGTGCCAGCAGCTCTCTCCGGGGGGCCTTCGAGCAGTACTTC,CASSSLRGAFEQYF
TRBV13,-,-,TRBJ1-6,TGTGCCAGCAGCTCCTATAGACTTTCCTCCTCCTATAATTCACCCCTCCACTTT,CASSSYRLSSSYNSPLHF
TRBV7-9,-,-,TRBJ1-3,TGTGCCAGCAGCTTAGACGGGTACTCTGGAAACACCATATATTTT,CASSLDGYSGNTIYF
TRBV13,-,-,TRBJ2-5,TGTGCCAGCAGCTCCTATGGTTTAACCCAGTACTTC,CASSSYGLTQYF
TRBV18,-,once,TRBJ2-5,TGTGCCAGCTCACCCGGCCAGGGGAGGGAGACCCAGTACTTC,CASSPGQGRETQYF
TRBV2,TRBD1,-,TRBJ1-5,TGTGCCAGCAGTGCCTTGACAGGGGTCGGTCAGCCCCAGCATTTT,CASSALTGVGQPQHF
TRBV5-1,-,-,TRBJ2-2,TGCGCCAACCGACTAAACCCCGACACCGGGGAGCTGTTTTTT,CANRLNPDTGELFF
TRBV29-1,-,-,TRBJ1-2,TGCAGCGTTGACGGAGCTAACTATGGCTACACCTTC,CSVDGANYGYTF
TRBV5-1,TRBD1,-,TRBJ1-4,TGCGCCAGCAGCTACGGGGGACAGGCAGAAAAACTGTTTTTT,CASSYGGQAEKLFF
TRBV10-3,-,-,TRBJ1-4,TGTGCCATCAGTGGCTTTGCAGGTTCCAATGAAAAACTGTTTTTT,CAISGFAGSNEKLFF
TRBV5-4,-,-,TRBJ1-1,TGTGCCAGCAGCTTTTTTGACAGAAACACTGAAGCTTTCTTT,CASSFFDRNTEAFF
TRBV5-5,-,-,TRBJ2-2,TGTGCCAGCAGCTCCTACACCGGGGAGCTGTTTTTT,CASSSYTGELFF
TRBV6-5,TRBD1,once,TRBJ2-1,TGTGCCAGCAGTTTCGGACAGGGGGCTGTCAATGAGCAGTTCTTC,CASSFGQGAVNEQFF
TRBV7-2,-,-,TRBJ1-2,TGTGCCAGCAGCTTAGGGGGCTATGGCTACACCTTC,CASSLGGYGYTF
TRBV11-2,TRBD2,-,TRBJ2-3,TGTGCCAGCAGCTTAGCGGGAGGGTTCACAGATACGCAGTATTTT,CASSLAGGFTDTQYF
TRBV4-2,-,-,TRBJ2-5,TGTGCCAGCAGCCAGGCACCCCCCCTTCAAGAGACCCAGTACTTC,CASSQAPPLQETQYF
TRBV2,TRBD1,-,TRBJ1-2,TGTGCCAGCAGCCGGGACAGGGCGTCTAACTATGGCTACACCTTC,CASSRDRASNYGYTF
TRBV18,-,-,TRBJ1-2,TGTGCCAGCTCACCATCCGATGCCTATGGCTACACCTTC,CASSPSDAYGYTF
TRBV15,-,once,TRBJ2-7,TGTGCCACCAGCCTCGGGGGCGATTCCTACGAGCAGTACTTC,CATSLGGDSYEQYF
TRBV19,TRBD1,-,TRBJ2-5,TGTGCCTCTTTGGACAGGGTAGAAGAGACCCAGTACTTC,CASLDRVEETQYF
TRBV2,TRBD2,few,TRBJ2-1,TGTGCCAGCAGTGAATACGGAGCTCTAGCGGGAGAGGGTCGAGGCCATGAGCAGTTCTTC,CASSEYGALAGEGRGHEQFF
TRBV4-2,TRBD1,-,TRBJ1-4,TGTGCCAGCGGACACTCCACAGGGGGCAATGAAAAACTGTTTTTT,CASGHSTGGNEKLFF
TRBV7-2,-,-,TRBJ2-1,TGTGCCAGCAGCCAACTACAGGGATTTGAGCAGTTCTTC,CASSQLQGFEQFF
TRBV5-1,-,-,TRBJ1-4,TGCGCCAGCAGCTTGGGGCAGGCCTACGAAGAAAAACTGTTTTTT,CASSLGQAYEEKLFF
TRBV7-3,-,-,TRBJ2-1,TGTGCCAGCAGCTTCCTAGGACAAGGGGACCCTTACGATGAGCAGTTCTTC,CASSFLGQGDPYDEQFF
TRBV6-6,-,-,TRBJ1-5,TGTGCCAGCAGTTACAAGGGTGTCGGAAATCAGCCCCAGCATTTT,CASSYKGVGNQPQHF
TRBV18,TRBD1,-,TRBJ2-4,TGTGCCAGCTCCTCGACAGGGGTTAGAAACATTCAGTACTTC,CASSSTGVRNIQYF